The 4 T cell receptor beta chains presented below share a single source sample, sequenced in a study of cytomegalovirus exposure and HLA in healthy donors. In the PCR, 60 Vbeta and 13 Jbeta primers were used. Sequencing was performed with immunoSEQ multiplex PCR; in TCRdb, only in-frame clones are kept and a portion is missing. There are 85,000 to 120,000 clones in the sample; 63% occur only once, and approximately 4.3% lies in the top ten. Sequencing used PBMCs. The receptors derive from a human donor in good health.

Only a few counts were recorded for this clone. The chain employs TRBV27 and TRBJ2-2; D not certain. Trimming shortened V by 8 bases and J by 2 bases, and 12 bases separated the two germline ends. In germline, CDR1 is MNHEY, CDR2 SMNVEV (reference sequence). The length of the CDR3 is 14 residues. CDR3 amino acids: CASATLANTGELFF. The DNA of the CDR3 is TGTGCCAGCGCCACCTTAGCCAACACCGGGGAGCTGTTTTTT.

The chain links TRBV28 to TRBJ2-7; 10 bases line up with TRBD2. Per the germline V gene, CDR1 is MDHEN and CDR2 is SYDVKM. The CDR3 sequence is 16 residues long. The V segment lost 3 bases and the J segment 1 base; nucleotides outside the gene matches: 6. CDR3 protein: CASSFSPSGSSYEQYF. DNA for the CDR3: TGTGCCAGCAGTTTTTCCCCTAGCGGGAGTTCCTACGAGCAGTACTTC.

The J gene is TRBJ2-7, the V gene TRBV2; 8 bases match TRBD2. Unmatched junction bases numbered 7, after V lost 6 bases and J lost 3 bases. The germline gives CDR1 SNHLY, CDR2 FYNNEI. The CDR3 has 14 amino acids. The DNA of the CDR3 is TGTGCCAGCAGGACATCGGGGGGGAGCTACGAGCAGTACTTC. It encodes CASRTSGGSYEQYF.

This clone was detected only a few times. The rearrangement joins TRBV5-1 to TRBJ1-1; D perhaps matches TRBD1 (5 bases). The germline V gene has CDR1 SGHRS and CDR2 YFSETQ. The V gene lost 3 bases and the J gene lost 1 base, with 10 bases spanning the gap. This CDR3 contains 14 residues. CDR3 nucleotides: TGCGCCAGCAGCTCTTGGGGGGGGAACACTGAAGCTTTCTTT. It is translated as CASSSWGGNTEAFF.